These T cell receptor beta chains were read from a single sample in a study of T-cell reconstitution after alpha-beta-depleted transplantation in children. TCRdb reanalysed the PCR reads using MiXCR and keeps one entry per CDR3 protein. The sample lists about 98,000 distinct CDR3 sequences, about 6% seen once, with roughly 5.5% in the top ten. The sample was PBMCs, mostly from graft donor cells, taken 60 days after TCRalphabeta/CD19-depleted stem cell transplant. The receptors stem from a female patient younger than 10 who had a stem cell transplant for Fanconi anemia, so the T cells may come from the graft donor. Each CDR3 is given with its conserved first and last residue. Each record gives: V gene, clone size, J gene, D gene, CDR3 DNA, CDR3 protein. A D gene is named only where the DNA matches it firmly. Size is omitted from some rows. Given values are once, few, many or a class for expanded clones.

TRBV20-1	many	TRBJ2-7	NA	TGCAGTGCTTTGGTGGGGTCAACCTACGAGCAGTACTTC	CSALVGSTYEQYF
TRBV7-9	NA	TRBJ2-2	TRBD2	TGTGCCAGCAGATCTCCGAGCGGGAAGGCGAACACCGGGGAGCTGTTTTTT	CASRSPSGKANTGELFF
TRBV25-1	many	TRBJ2-1	TRBD2	TGTGCCAGCAGTGAATTGGGGACTAGCGGGACTGTTGAGCAGTTCTTC	CASSELGTSGTVEQFF
TRBV7-8	many	TRBJ2-3	NA	TGTGCCAGCAGCTTAAGAGGGCGAATTGATACGCAGTATTTT	CASSLRGRIDTQYF
TRBV4-1	many	TRBJ2-3	NA	TGCGCCAGCAGCCAAGAGGGGCCTAGCACCCCAGATACGCAGTATTTT	CASSQEGPSTPDTQYF
TRBV7-3	many	TRBJ2-5	NA	TGTGCCAGCAGCTTAAACGTTTGGGAGACCCAGTACTTC	CASSLNVWETQYF
TRBV3-1	many	TRBJ2-3	NA	TGTGCCAGCAGCCAAGTCATCAGCCCGGATACGCAGTATTTT	CASSQVISPDTQYF
TRBV5-6	many	TRBJ2-5	NA	TGTGCCAGCAGCCTACAGGGCCACCAGAGAACCCAGTACTTC	CASSLQGHQRTQYF
TRBV28	many	TRBJ2-1	NA	TGTGCCAGCAGTTTGCTGGGTAGCGCGATCCTAAATGAGCAGTTCTTC	CASSLLGSAILNEQFF
TRBV9	many	TRBJ2-1	TRBD2	TGTGCCAGCAGCAACCCCCTAGAGACTAGCGGCAATGAGCAGTTCTTC	CASSNPLETSGNEQFF
TRBV7-2	many	TRBJ2-5	NA	TGTGCCAGCAGCTTAGGAGGGTTTGGAGAGACCCAGTACTTC	CASSLGGFGETQYF
TRBV28	many	TRBJ2-7	TRBD1	TGTGCCAGCATACCCCTGACAGGGTCGGAGCAGTACTTC	CASIPLTGSEQYF
TRBV12-3/TRBV12-4	few	TRBJ2-1	TRBD2	TGTGCCAGCAGCCCCGGGGGGGCCTACAATGAGCAGTTCTTC	CASSPGGAYNEQFF
TRBV7-3	few	TRBJ1-2	TRBD1	TGTGCCAGCAGCTTGACAGGGGGCGTCGGCGGCTACACCTTC	CASSLTGGVGGYTF
TRBV28	many	TRBJ2-7	NA	TGTGCCAGCAGTCTCCCACAGGGTATGGGCGAGCAGTACTTC	CASSLPQGMGEQYF
TRBV21-1	NA	TRBJ2-7	NA	TGTGCCAGCAGCGACCGGGACAGTCTCTCCTACGAGCAGTACTTC	CASSDRDSLSYEQYF
TRBV18	NA	TRBJ2-5	NA	TGTGCCAGCTCACCAAGTGAGACCCAGTACTTC	CASSPSETQYF
TRBV9	many	TRBJ2-1	NA	TGTGCCAGCAGCGGGGACGTAGGTCGTGGGGATGAGCAGTTCTTC	CASSGDVGRGDEQFF
TRBV9	few	TRBJ2-6	TRBD2	TGTGCCAGCAGCGTGGGACTAGCGGTTAGCTCTGGGGCCAACGTCCTGACTTTC	CASSVGLAVSSGANVLTF
TRBV20-1	NA	TRBJ2-3	NA	TGCAGTGCTAGAGAATTAGTCCACACAGATACGCAGTATTTT	CSARELVHTDTQYF
TRBV5-1	many	TRBJ2-7	NA	TGCGCCAGCAGCTTTTACGGCGCAGGGCCCTACGAGCAGTACTTC	CASSFYGAGPYEQYF
TRBV16	many	TRBJ2-4	TRBD2	TGTGCCAGCAGCCAATGGACTAGCGGGAGTAGGAACATTCAGTACTTC	CASSQWTSGSRNIQYF
TRBV10-2	many	TRBJ1-5	NA	TGCGCCAGCAGTGAGGGGTATTATCAGCCCCAGCATTTT	CASSEGYYQPQHF
TRBV28	many	TRBJ2-3	TRBD2	TGTGCCAGCGGGGGACTAGCGGGAAGGAAGGGTAGAAATACGCAGTATTTT	CASGGLAGRKGRNTQYF
TRBV12-3/TRBV12-4	many	TRBJ1-6	NA	TGTGCCAGCAGCAGGCTCAGTAGCTTGAATTCACCCCTCCACTTT	CASSRLSSLNSPLHF
TRBV20-1	NA	TRBJ2-7	NA	TGCAGTGCTAGAGCCCTCATCGGGGACTCGACCTACGAGCAGTACTTC	CSARALIGDSTYEQYF
TRBV19	NA	TRBJ2-5	TRBD1	TGTGCCAGTAGTGTTGGACAGGGGAGAGGAGAGACCCAGTACTTC	CASSVGQGRGETQYF
TRBV28	many	TRBJ1-5	NA	TGTGCCAGCCTTACGGGGGGGAATCAGCCCCAGCATTTT	CASLTGGNQPQHF
TRBV28	NA	TRBJ1-2	NA	TGTGCCAGCAGTCGCTATGGCTACACCTTC	CASSRYGYTF
TRBV5-1	many	TRBJ2-7	NA	TGCGCCAGCAGCCCATCGACAGCCTCCTACGAGCAGTACTTC	CASSPSTASYEQYF
TRBV5-1	many	TRBJ2-4	TRBD2	TGCGCCAGCAGCTCTAGCGGGATAGCCAAAAACATTCAGTACTTC	CASSSSGIAKNIQYF
TRBV7-2	NA	TRBJ2-3	TRBD2	TGTGCCAGCAGCTTAGGGAGCGGGGGGGCCGATACGCAGTATTTT	CASSLGSGGADTQYF
TRBV12-3/TRBV12-4	many	TRBJ2-1	NA	TGTGCCAGCAGTTTAGGGTACAATGAGCAGTTCTTC	CASSLGYNEQFF
TRBV5-1	many	TRBJ2-5	TRBD2	TGCGCCAGCAGCTATGTTCCGACTAGCGGGCAAGAGACCCAGTACTTC	CASSYVPTSGQETQYF
TRBV14	many	TRBJ2-7	NA	TGTGCCAGCAGCCAGGGGTTTTTGTACGAGCAGTACTTC	CASSQGFLYEQYF
TRBV20-1	many	TRBJ2-5	NA	TGCAGTGCTACGCAACAGGGGAGGGAGACCCAGTACTTC	CSATQQGRETQYF
TRBV30	many	TRBJ2-7	NA	TGTGCCTGGGGCGAGCAGTACTTC	CAWGEQYF
TRBV6-2/TRBV6-3	few	TRBJ2-1	NA	TGTGCCAGCAGTTCCCTAGCCCACAATGAGCAGTTCTTC	CASSSLAHNEQFF
TRBV7-2	few	TRBJ2-3	TRBD2	TGTGCCAGCAGCATTAGCGGGGGGTTCGCAGATACGCAGTATTTT	CASSISGGFADTQYF
TRBV12-3/TRBV12-4	NA	TRBJ1-4	TRBD1	TGTGCCAGCAGGCCCCCACAGGGGACTAATGAAAAACTGTTTTTT	CASRPPQGTNEKLFF
TRBV5-1	NA	TRBJ1-2	TRBD1	TGCGCCAGCAGCTTCGGGACAGGACTAGCTAACTATGGCTACACCTTC	CASSFGTGLANYGYTF
TRBV28	many	TRBJ2-6	NA	TGTGCCAGCAGAACCAACGGGCCCGTGGGGGCCAACGTCCTGACTTTC	CASRTNGPVGANVLTF
TRBV19	few	TRBJ1-1	NA	TGTGCCAGTGGTGGACAGTTTGGGCGCACTGAAGCTTTCTTT	CASGGQFGRTEAFF
TRBV5-1	NA	TRBJ2-1	NA	TGCGCCAGCAGCTTGGTCTCGAGGAGTAACAATGAGCAGTTCTTC	CASSLVSRSNNEQFF
TRBV2	many	TRBJ1-6	NA	TGTGCCAGTAGACAGGAGGTCTCCTATAATTCACCCCTCCACTTT	CASRQEVSYNSPLHF
TRBV7-3	many	TRBJ2-1	NA	TGTGCCAGCAGCTTACCCGGGACTGCACCCTACAATGAGCAGTTCTTC	CASSLPGTAPYNEQFF
TRBV2	few	TRBJ2-1	TRBD2	TGTGCCAGCACTGACGCGGGAGGAAGCTATGAGCAGTTCTTC	CASTDAGGSYEQFF
TRBV28	NA	TRBJ1-5	TRBD1	TGTGCCAGCAGACCTCCGGGACAGGGAGTTTATAGCAATCAGCCCCAGCATTTT	CASRPPGQGVYSNQPQHF
TRBV6-5	many	TRBJ1-1	NA	TGTGCCAGCAGTTACTATCGAATGAACACTGAAGCTTTCTTT	CASSYYRMNTEAFF
TRBV5-1	few	TRBJ2-1	TRBD2	TGCGCCAGCAGCTTGGTCGCCGCGGGAGGGGGGCATGAGCAGTTCTTC	CASSLVAAGGGHEQFF
TRBV2	many	TRBJ2-1	NA	TGTGCCAGCAGTGTGGGGTGGGTTGAGCAGTTCTTC	CASSVGWVEQFF